The 30 T cell receptor beta chains presented below share a single source sample, sequenced in a study of T cell responses to AZD1222 COVID-19 vaccine. Data came from immunoSEQ multiplex PCR; TCRdb stores just in-frame clones and leaves some out. The top ten clones hold about 5.9% of a sample with some 140,000 clones, around 90% of them seen once. The sequencing here drew on peripheral blood, taken on day 0 of AZD1222 vaccination. The source is an adult in good health.

The chain is built from TRBV19 and TRBJ2-1; D possibly corresponds to TRBD2 (5 bases). The CDR3 is 14 residues long. V was trimmed by 8 bases and J by 9 bases, leaving 20 bases between them. Per germline, CDR1 LNHDA and CDR2 SQIVND (reference sequence). The CDR3 sequence is CASGVQLGGGEQFF. CDR3 DNA sequence: TGTGCCAGTGGGGTCCAACTAGGAGGCGGTGAGCAGTTCTTC.

The DNA of the CDR3 is TGTGCCAGCAGCTACAGGGGAAGTGGCACTGAAGCTTTCTTT. Translation gives CASSYRGSGTEAFF. The rearrangement links TRBV2 to TRBJ1-1, with 7 bases fitting TRBD1. Germline lookup yields CDR1 SNHLY and CDR2 FYNNEI. The trim removed 6 bases at V and 4 bases at J, leaving 8 bases unmatched. The CDR3 runs 14 residues.

The CDR3 protein is CAWSVWGSLNTEAFF. The CDR3 DNA sequence: TGTGCCTGGAGTGTATGGGGGTCCCTGAACACTGAAGCTTTCTTT. The gene calls are TRBV30 and TRBJ1-1; D perhaps matches TRBD1 (5 bases). Germline CDR1 reads GTSNPN; CDR2 reads SVGIG (reference sequence). V was pared by 0 bases and J by 0 bases, with 11 bases between. CDR3 length: 15 residues. The entire variable domain, with the rest obtained from reference TRBV30 and TRBJ1-1, is as follows: SQTIHQWPATLVQPVGSPLSLECTVEGTSNPNLYWYRQAAGRGLQLLFYSVGIGQISSEVPQNLSASRPQDRQFILSSKKLLLSDSGFYLCAWSVWGSLNTEAFFGQGTRLTVV.

The rearrangement links TRBV11-2 to TRBJ2-7; perhaps D is TRBD1 or TRBD2 (5 bases each). The CDR3 is 14 residues long. Germline V gives CDR1 SGHAT, CDR2 FQNNGV. V lost 4 bases and J lost 1, with 11 bases in between. The CDR3 loop reads CASSSGAGSYEQYF. The CDR3 nucleotides read TGTGCCAGCAGCTCCGGGGCAGGATCCTACGAGCAGTACTTC. Drawing the rest from reference TRBV11-2 and TRBJ2-7, the complete variable domain is EAGVAQSPRYKIIEKRQSVAFWCNPISGHATLYWYQQILGQGPKLLIQFQNNGVVDDSQLPKDRFSAERLKGVDSTLKIQPAKLEDSAVYLCASSSGAGSYEQYFGPGTRLTVT.

The V gene is TRBV5-1, the J gene TRBJ1-3, with D unclear. This CDR3 region has 15 residues. Germline-derived CDR1 and CDR2 are SGHRS and YFSETQ. V was cut by 4 bases and J by 4 bases, with 15 bases left in between. The CDR3, as DNA: TGCGCCAGCAGCCCCCCCGCCGACCGAGGAAACACCATATATTTT. This codes for CASSPPADRGNTIYF.

The chain couples TRBV15 to TRBJ1-4, with 10 bases aligning to TRBD1. CDR3 length: 16 amino acids. With V trimmed by 2 bases and J by 5 bases, 5 bases remained unmatched. Germline V gives CDR1 LNHNV, CDR2 YYDKDF (reference sequence). As DNA, the CDR3 is TGTGCCACCAGCAGATATCCGGGACAGGGGAATGAAAAACTGTTTTTT. It encodes CATSRYPGQGNEKLFF. The full variable domain, rest sourced from reference TRBV15 and TRBJ1-4, is DAMVIQNPRYQVTQFGKPVTLSCSQTLNHNVMYWYQQKSSQAPKLLFHYYDKDFNNEADTPDNFQSRRPNTSFCFLDIRSPGLGDTAMYLCATSRYPGQGNEKLFFGSGTQLSVL.

The genes are TRBV14 and TRBJ1-1, with 9 bases matching TRBD1. Unmatched junction bases numbered 11, after V lost 4 bases and J lost 2 bases. Germline V gives CDR1 SGHDN, CDR2 FVKESK. The CDR3 has 17 residues. The CDR3 coding sequence is TGTGCCAGCAGCCTATCCCCGGACAGGGGAATCAACACTGAAGCTTTCTTT. As protein: CASSLSPDRGINTEAFF.

The chain uses TRBV9 and TRBJ1-2; TRBD1 aligns across 8 bases. Unmatched junction bases numbered 2, after V lost 0 bases and J lost 4 bases. This CDR3 contains 14 residues. Germline values: CDR1 SGDLS, CDR2 YYNGEE. The CDR3 protein is CASSVGDRPYGYTF. The CDR3 coding sequence is TGTGCCAGCAGCGTAGGGGACAGGCCCTATGGCTACACCTTC.

This rearrangement joins TRBV19 to TRBJ1-3; D is undetermined. CDR3 length: 13 residues. Deletions cut 8 bases from V and 0 bases from J, with 8 bases between. Germline assignment: CDR1 LNHDA and CDR2 SQIVND (reference sequence). The CDR3 region has the DNA TGTGCCAGTTCCGGGGACTCTGGAAACACCATATATTTT. Translating gives CASSGDSGNTIYF.

Here the CDR3 DNA reads TGTGCCAGCAGTTCCCCAGGGGATCTCTCCGAGCAGTACTTC. Translating gives CASSSPGDLSEQYF. This chain uses TRBV6-2 or TRBV6-3 with TRBJ2-7; possible D gene TRBD1, 6 bases. There are 14 residues in the CDR3. Germline assignment: CDR1 MNHEY and CDR2 SVGEGT. Trimming pared 4 bases from V and 6 bases from J, leaving 16 bases between.

V and J are TRBV5-4 and TRBJ2-1; TRBD2 aligns across 16 bases. V shed 5 bases and J 1 base; nucleotides not matched to a gene: 9. CDR3 length equals 19 residues. Germline V lookup: CDR1 SGHNT, CDR2 YYREEE (reference sequence). The CDR3 protein is CASSIGGTSGRASYNEQFF. The CDR3 DNA follows: TGTGCCAGCAGTATTGGAGGGACTAGCGGGAGGGCTTCCTACAATGAGCAGTTCTTC.

CDR3 amino acids: CASSHWLENIQYF. Written as DNA, the CDR3 is TGTGCCAGCAGCCATTGGTTGGAAAACATTCAGTACTTC. V and J are TRBV11-2 and TRBJ2-4; no definite D call. Germline CDR1 reads SGHAT; CDR2 reads FQNNGV. V lost 5 bases to trimming and J lost 5 bases, with 10 bases between them. The CDR3 sequence is 13 residues long.

This chain links TRBV27 with TRBJ2-7; 7 nucleotides agree with TRBD1. The V gene's germline CDR1 is MNHEY and CDR2 SMNVEV (reference sequence). There are 14 residues in the CDR3. After removal of 5 bases from V and 2 bases from J, the junction contained 6 bases not matched to a gene. The CDR3 sequence is CASSATGWAYEQYF. CDR3 coding DNA: TGTGCCAGCAGTGCGACAGGGTGGGCCTACGAGCAGTACTTC.

The chain couples TRBV27 to TRBJ1-3; no clear D gene. Germline V gene sequence: CDR1 MNHEY, CDR2 SMNVEV (reference sequence). The CDR3 contains 13 residues. V shed 0 bases and J shed 4 bases, with 4 bases lying between them. The CDR3 DNA follows: TGTGCCAGCAGTTTATCTCTGGGAAACACCATATATTTT. Translating gives CASSLSLGNTIYF.

The CDR3 DNA follows: TGTGCCAGCACCGATCGGTGGAGGACTAGCGGCGTAAAGAACACCGGGGAGCTGTTTTTT. This encodes CASTDRWRTSGVKNTGELFF. The chain recombines TRBV2 with TRBJ2-2; 10 bases line up with TRBD2. This CDR3 has 20 amino acids. Germline assignment: CDR1 SNHLY and CDR2 FYNNEI. Trimming at V came to 7 bases and at J to 1 base, leaving 18 bases not matched to a gene.

V is TRBV19 and J is TRBJ1-5; D ambiguous. Trimming pared 7 bases from V and 0 bases from J, leaving 10 bases between. The germline V gene has CDR1 LNHDA and CDR2 SQIVND (reference sequence). The CDR3 has 14 amino acids. This chain's CDR3 is CASTTIASNQPQHF. CDR3 coding DNA: TGTGCCAGTACGACCATAGCTAGCAATCAGCCCCAGCATTTT.

The V call is TRBV3-1 (or the pseudogene TRBV3-2), the J call TRBJ2-1; TRBD2 agrees at 7 bases. Germline CDR1 is LGHDT and CDR2 is YNNKEL (reference sequence). J gave up 0 bases and V 0 bases, and 5 bases lay outside the gene matches. The CDR3 spans 17 residues. This chain's CDR3 is CASSQDTGLVSYNEQFF. CDR3 coding DNA: TGTGCCAGCAGCCAAGATACAGGACTAGTCTCCTACAATGAGCAGTTCTTC.

The chain has TRBV6-5 and TRBJ1-2; 9 bases match TRBD1. CDR1 is MNHEY and CDR2 is SVGAGI in the germline V gene. The CDR3 contains 14 residues. V shed 2 bases and J 7 bases; nucleotides not matched to a gene: 5. Here the CDR3 reads CASSYTGGDTGYTF. The CDR3 bases are TGTGCCAGCAGTTACACAGGGGGCGATACTGGCTACACCTTC.

This clone showed up just once. The chain recombines TRBV20-1 with TRBJ1-6; 7 bases align to TRBD1. This CDR3 is 14 amino acids long. V shed 3 bases, J shed 9 bases, and the junction held 8 bases outside the gene matches. The V gene's germline CDR1 is DFQATT and CDR2 SNEGSKA (reference sequence). CDR3 in DNA: TGCAGTGCTAGTGACAGGGTATGGGGTTCACCCCTCCACTTT. Translating gives CSASDRVWGSPLHF.

DNA for the CDR3: TGTGCCAGCTCACCAGTGGGCGTCAAATCTAACTCTGGGGCCAACGTCCTGACTTTC. Residues: CASSPVGVKSNSGANVLTF. The rearrangement joins TRBV18 to TRBJ2-6, with no clear D. The CDR3 runs to 19 residues. Trimming cost V 2 bases and J 0 bases, with 17 bases left between them. Germline V gives CDR1 KGHSH, CDR2 LQKENI.

This clone was observed a handful of times. This sequence joins TRBV27 and TRBJ2-5; D unresolved. CDR1 MNHEY and CDR2 SMNVEV come from the germline V gene (reference sequence). V was cut by 4 bases and J by 3 bases, with 9 bases left in between. This CDR3 has 13 amino acids. CDR3 sequence: CASSSTVEETQYF. The DNA of the CDR3 is TGTGCCAGCAGTTCTACAGTGGAAGAGACCCAGTACTTC.

The chain recombines TRBV11-2 with TRBJ1-6; D may be TRBD1 (5 bases). This CDR3 contains 14 residues. Per germline, CDR1 SGHAT and CDR2 FQNNGV. V gave up 3 bases and J gave up 6 bases, with 9 bases separating them. CDR3 DNA: TGTGCCAGCAGCTTCCAGGGCCTTAATTCACCCCTCCACTTT. Residues: CASSFQGLNSPLHF.

The chain is built from TRBV10-3 and TRBJ1-1, with TRBD1 as a possible D gene (6 bases). Per germline, CDR1 ENHRY and CDR2 SYGVKD. The CDR3 extends over 12 amino acids. The V gene lost 9 bases and the J gene lost 5 bases, with 13 bases spanning the gap. In DNA, the CDR3 is TGTGCCATGAGGACAGCAGGGACTGAAGCTTTCTTT. It specifies CAMRTAGTEAFF.

V gene TRBV13 combines with J gene TRBJ1-2; no clear D gene. Germline CDR1 is PRHDT and CDR2 is FYEKMQ (reference sequence). Deletions cut 5 bases from V and 10 bases from J, with 11 bases between. The CDR3 extends over 11 amino acids. The CDR3 region is CASSEGLAYTF. The CDR3 bases are TGTGCCAGCAGCGAAGGACTTGCCTACACCTTC.

This clone was counted between two and nine times. The genes are TRBV4-1 and TRBJ1-6, with TRBD1 matching over 8 bases. The V and J ends lost 0 bases and 9 bases, in that order; junction bases with no gene match: 10. The length of the CDR3 is 17 residues. Germline CDR1 is MGHRA and CDR2 is YSYEKL. The CDR3: CASSQDKSGGLSSPLHF. The CDR3 DNA reads TGCGCCAGCAGCCAAGATAAATCAGGGGGCTTGAGTTCACCCCTCCACTTT.

V gene TRBV11-2 combines with J gene TRBJ1-2; possible D gene TRBD1, 5 bases. The CDR3 totals 13 residues. V was pared by 3 bases and J by 1 base, with 6 bases between. The V gene's germline CDR1 is SGHAT and CDR2 FQNNGV. This chain's CDR3 is CASSFRDNYGYTF. CDR3 nucleotide sequence: TGTGCCAGCAGCTTCAGGGATAACTATGGCTACACCTTC.

The J gene is TRBJ2-1, the V gene TRBV21-1; the table's D call, TRBD2, was not checked against the DNA. TRBV21-1 is a listed pseudogene. There are 16 residues in the CDR3. CDR3 coding DNA: TGTGCCAGCAGCAGGCCGGGACTAGCGGACTACAATGAGCAGTTCTTC. This gives the protein CASSRPGLADYNEQFF.

This sequence joins TRBV28 and TRBJ2-5; 14 bases are shared with TRBD2. The V segment lost 5 bases and the J segment 4 bases; nucleotides outside the gene matches: 3. The CDR3 spans 15 residues. Germline CDR1 reads MDHEN; CDR2 reads SYDVKM. CDR3 amino acids: CASSMTSGRAETQYF. CDR3 nucleotide sequence: TGTGCCAGCAGTATGACTAGCGGGAGGGCAGAGACCCAGTACTTC.

Notes on this clone: Sequence at one end of the junction differs from germline and may be a read error. This chain links TRBV9 with TRBJ2-1, with 9 nucleotides matching TRBD2. Germline-derived CDR1 and CDR2 are SGDLS and YYNGEE. The CDR3 totals 15 residues. CDR3 DNA: TGTGCCAGCAGAGTAGCGGGAGAAGCCTACAATGAGCAGTTCTTC. This sequence encodes CASRVAGEAYNEQFF.

The chain recombines TRBV7-2 with TRBJ2-7; maybe TRBD1 (6 bases). The germline V and J ends were trimmed by 0 bases and 3 bases, with 6 bases remaining between them. Looked up from germline, CDR1 is SGHTA and CDR2 is FQGNSA. This CDR3 is built from 13 residues. The DNA for the CDR3 is TGTGCCAGCAGCTTAGCGGACAGCTACGAGCAGTACTTC. Protein: CASSLADSYEQYF. The complete variable domain, with remaining parts taken from reference TRBV7-2 and TRBJ2-7, reads GAGVSQSPSNKVTEKGKDVELRCDPISGHTALYWYRQSLGQGLEFLIYFQGNSAPDKSGLPSDRFSAERTGGSVSTLTIQRTQQEDSAVYLCASSLADSYEQYFGPGTRLTVT.